The rows below give T cell receptor beta chains drawn from one sample of a study of T cell responses to AZD1222 COVID-19 vaccine. Sequencing used immunoSEQ multiplex PCR; TCRdb keeps in-frame clones, though not all of them. The sample yields over 110,000 clones, roughly 93% seen once. The material sequenced was peripheral blood, taken 28 days after the second AZD1222 dose. These TCRs come from an adult who received the AZD1222 COVID-19 vaccine. Each CDR3 is given with its conserved first and last residue. Each record gives: V gene, clone size, CDR3 length, J gene, D gene, CDR3 DNA, CDR3 protein. D genes are given only for firm matches. Size tells how often a clone was seen (once, few, many) or the class of an expanded clone, and some rows leave it out.

TRBV27	.	13	TRBJ1-1	TRBD1	TGTGCCAGCAGTTACAGGGGGCTCACCGAAGCTTTCTTT	CASSYRGLTEAFF
TRBV10-3	few	14	TRBJ1-1	.	TGTGCCATCAGTCCGACAGTGGACAACACTGAAGCTTTCTTT	CAISPTVDNTEAFF
TRBV19	.	14	TRBJ2-1	TRBD2	TGTGCCAGTAGTATCGAGCGGGAGGCGAGTGAGCAGTTCTTC	CASSIEREASEQFF
TRBV10-2	.	13	TRBJ1-2	TRBD1	TGCGCCAGCACGGACAGGGGAACGGAGGGCTACACCTTC	CASTDRGTEGYTF
TRBV11-2	.	16	TRBJ1-2	.	TGTGCCAGCAGCTTAGGTACTCTGACGTCGGACTATGGCTACACCTTC	CASSLGTLTSDYGYTF
TRBV7-9	.	14	TRBJ2-2	.	TGTGCCAGCAGCTCAAACATTAACACCGGGGAGCTGTTTTTT	CASSSNINTGELFF
TRBV2	.	14	TRBJ1-1	.	TGTGCCAGCAGTGACGGACAACTGAACACTGAAGCTTTCTTT	CASSDGQLNTEAFF
TRBV18	.	14	TRBJ2-5	.	TGTGCCAGCTCACCAGTGGGGGGGCGTGAGACCCAGTACTTC	CASSPVGGRETQYF
TRBV4-3	.	21	TRBJ2-1	TRBD2	TGCGCCAGCAGCCTCGCCCGACTAGCGGGGGGCCGACCCGACTCCTACAATGAGCAGTTCTTC	CASSLARLAGGRPDSYNEQFF
TRBV27	.	15	TRBJ2-2	.	TGTGCCAGCAGTTTATTGGGACATACCACCGGGGAGCTGTTTTTT	CASSLLGHTTGELFF
TRBV25-1	.	15	TRBJ1-5	.	TGTGCCAGCAGTGAATCGCGGGGTGCGACCGAGCCCCAGCATTTT	CASSESRGATEPQHF
TRBV29-1	.	14	TRBJ2-1	.	TGCAGCGTTGAGATCGATTACCCAGCCAATGAGCAGTTCTTC	CSVEIDYPANEQFF
TRBV28	.	13	TRBJ1-6	.	TGTGCCAGTATACAGGGTTCTAATTCACCCCTCCACTTT	CASIQGSNSPLHF
TRBV3-1/TRBV3-2	.	16	TRBJ2-3	TRBD2	TGTGCCAGCAGCCAAGAGACTAGCGGGGGCACAGATACGCAGTATTTT	CASSQETSGGTDTQYF
TRBV7-3	.	13	TRBJ1-1	TRBD1	TGTGCCAGCAGCAGACAGGGGGACACTGAAGCTTTCTTT	CASSRQGDTEAFF
TRBV5-6	once	19	TRBJ1-1	TRBD1	TGTGCCAGCAGCGCGACCGGGACAGGGGCCCGACTGGGGAACACTGAAGCTTTCTTT	CASSATGTGARLGNTEAFF
TRBV7-8	.	16	TRBJ1-6	.	TGTGCCAGCAGCTTATCGAGTTTCTCCTATAATTCACCCCTCCACTTT	CASSLSSFSYNSPLHF
TRBV5-1	.	17	TRBJ2-5	TRBD2	TGCGCCAGCAGCTTCCTACCGGGACTAGCGACTCAAGAGACCCAGTACTTC	CASSFLPGLATQETQYF
TRBV24-1	.	13	TRBJ2-3	.	TGTGCCACCAGTGGAGCCGGCGGCGGTACGCAGTATTTT	CATSGAGGGTQYF
TRBV7-2	many	14	TRBJ1-1	.	TGTGCCAGCAGCTTGGGCCCGGACGGCACTGAAGCTTTCTTT	CASSLGPDGTEAFF
TRBV5-5	.	14	TRBJ1-5	.	TGTGCCAGCAGCTTGGTTGGGGCAGGACAGCCCCAGCATTTT	CASSLVGAGQPQHF
TRBV4-2	once	14	TRBJ1-1	.	TGTGCCAGCAGCCAAGAGGGAAGGGTACCTGAAGCTTTCTTT	CASSQEGRVPEAFF
TRBV6-5	.	12	TRBJ1-2	.	TGTGCCAGCACTTACGGAGGGGATGGCTACACCTTC	CASTYGGDGYTF
TRBV10-3	.	16	TRBJ1-2	.	TGTGCCATCAGTGAGTCTAAGGTTGAGCTTCTTAGTGGCTACACCTTC	CAISESKVELLSGYTF
TRBV5-4	.	15	TRBJ1-1	.	TGTGCCAGCAGCTTGGTTACCAGCCAGAACACTGAAGCTTTCTTT	CASSLVTSQNTEAFF
TRBV14	.	16	TRBJ1-3	.	TGTGCCAGCAGCCTCGTTAAGGAGACCTCTGGAAACACCATATATTTT	CASSLVKETSGNTIYF
TRBV4-1	.	14	TRBJ1-5	.	TGCGCCAGCAGCCAAGGAGGAGTAGGTCAGCCCCAGCATTTT	CASSQGGVGQPQHF
TRBV19	.	12	TRBJ1-1	.	TGTGCCGACGCCCTAAGGGGCACTGAAGCTTTCTTT	CADALRGTEAFF
TRBV5-6	.	16	TRBJ2-1	.	TGTGCCAGCAGCTCGGACCAGTATCGAATTCTTAATGAGCAGTTCTTC	CASSSDQYRILNEQFF
TRBV16	.	17	TRBJ2-1	.	TGTGCCAGTCTACCCTCCGACAGCGGGCGCTCCTACAATGAGCAGTTCTTC	CASLPSDSGRSYNEQFF
TRBV13	.	18	TRBJ2-2	TRBD1	TGTGCCAGCAGCTTCTCTGCCCCGGACAGGGCTTACACCGGGGAGCTGTTTTTT	CASSFSAPDRAYTGELFF
TRBV27	.	15	TRBJ1-2	TRBD1	TGTGCCAGCAGTTTAGGGTCAGGGGGAAACTATGGCTACACCTTC	CASSLGSGGNYGYTF
TRBV6-2/TRBV6-3	.	15	TRBJ1-3	TRBD1	TGTGCCAGCAGTCAACAACGGGGGACAGTCAACACCATATATTTT	CASSQQRGTVNTIYF
TRBV9	.	19	TRBJ1-6	.	TGTGCCAGCAGCGCAAACCCTCCGGGACGGCAAACCTATAATTCACCCCTCCACTTT	CASSANPPGRQTYNSPLHF
TRBV19	.	13	TRBJ2-2	.	TGTGCCACACACAGGGAGAACACCGGGGAGCTGTTTTTT	CATHRENTGELFF
TRBV14	.	14	TRBJ1-2	.	TGTGCCAGCAGCCCCAGGGCGGGGGCCCTCGGCTACACCTTC	CASSPRAGALGYTF
TRBV6-5	.	15	TRBJ2-5	.	TGTGCCAGCAGGGCACATGCTTCGAACCAAGAGACCCAGTACTTC	CASRAHASNQETQYF
TRBV3-1/TRBV3-2	.	14	TRBJ1-6	TRBD1	TGTGCCAGCAGCCCGACAGGGGGCAATTCACCCCTCCACTTT	CASSPTGGNSPLHF
TRBV15	.	13	TRBJ1-2	.	TGTGCCACCAGCAGAGATCTTGGATATGGCTACACCTTC	CATSRDLGYGYTF
TRBV6-1	few	15	TRBJ1-2	.	TGTGCCAGCAGTGAAGCGGTTGACGGCCCTAGAGGCTACACCTTC	CASSEAVDGPRGYTF
TRBV4-3	once	16	TRBJ1-5	.	TGCGCCAGCAGCCAAGATTGGGACTCGGTTTATCAGCCCCAGCATTTT	CASSQDWDSVYQPQHF
TRBV6-6	.	15	TRBJ1-1	TRBD1	TGTGCCAGCAGTTACGGAGAGGGGGCTGACACTGAAGCTTTCTTT	CASSYGEGADTEAFF
TRBV24-1	.	15	TRBJ2-1	TRBD2	TGTGCCACCAGTTTAAGCGGGAGCTCCTACAATGAGCAGTTCTTC	CATSLSGSSYNEQFF
TRBV2	.	13	TRBJ1-4	.	TGTGCCAGCAGGGGGACGGCACGTGAAAAACTGTTTTTT	CASRGTAREKLFF
TRBV6-6	.	14	TRBJ2-5	.	TGTGCCAGCAACCACTATCAGGGGTGGGAGACCCAGTACTTC	CASNHYQGWETQYF
TRBV5-1	once	16	TRBJ2-2	.	TGCGCCAGCAGCTTGGCCGGTCAGGGGAACACCGGGGAGCTGTTTTTT	CASSLAGQGNTGELFF
TRBV6-4	.	12	TRBJ1-1	.	TGTGCCAGCAGTGGGGGGAACACTGAAGCTTTCTTT	CASSGGNTEAFF
TRBV3-1/TRBV3-2	.	13	TRBJ1-3	.	TGTGCCAGCAGCCAAGGGCCAGGAAACACCATATATTTT	CASSQGPGNTIYF
TRBV19	.	16	TRBJ1-5	.	TGTGCCAGTAAAACATGGCGGGCGGATAGCAATCAGCCCCAGCATTTT	CASKTWRADSNQPQHF